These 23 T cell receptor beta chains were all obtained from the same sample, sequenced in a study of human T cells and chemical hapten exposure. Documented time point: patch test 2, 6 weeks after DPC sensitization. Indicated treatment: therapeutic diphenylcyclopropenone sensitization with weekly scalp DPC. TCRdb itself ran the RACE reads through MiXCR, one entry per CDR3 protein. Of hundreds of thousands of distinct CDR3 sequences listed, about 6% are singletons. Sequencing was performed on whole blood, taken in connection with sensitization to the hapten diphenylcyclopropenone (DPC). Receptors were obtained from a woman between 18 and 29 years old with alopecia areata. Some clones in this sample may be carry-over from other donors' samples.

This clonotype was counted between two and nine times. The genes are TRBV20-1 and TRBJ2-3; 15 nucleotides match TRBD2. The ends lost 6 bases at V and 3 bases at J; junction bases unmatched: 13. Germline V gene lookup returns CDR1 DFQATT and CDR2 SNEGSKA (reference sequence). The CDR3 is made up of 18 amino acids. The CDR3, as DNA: TGCAGTGCCGAGGCCGGGACTAGCGGGGGGTTTGGAACAGATACGCAGTATTTT. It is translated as CSAEAGTSGGFGTDTQYF.

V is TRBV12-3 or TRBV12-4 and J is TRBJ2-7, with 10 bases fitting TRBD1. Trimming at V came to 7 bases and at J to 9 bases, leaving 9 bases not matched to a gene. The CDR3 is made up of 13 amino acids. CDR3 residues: CASTLGQGGRQYF. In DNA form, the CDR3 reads TGTGCCAGCACCCTCGGACAGGGGGGTAGGCAGTACTTC.

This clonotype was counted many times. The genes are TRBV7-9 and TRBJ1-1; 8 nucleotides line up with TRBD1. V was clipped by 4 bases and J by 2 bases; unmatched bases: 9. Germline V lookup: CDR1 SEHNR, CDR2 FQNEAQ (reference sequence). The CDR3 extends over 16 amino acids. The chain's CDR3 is CASSWSAGQGNTEAFF. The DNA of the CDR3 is TGTGCCAGCAGCTGGAGTGCTGGACAGGGAAACACTGAAGCTTTCTTT.

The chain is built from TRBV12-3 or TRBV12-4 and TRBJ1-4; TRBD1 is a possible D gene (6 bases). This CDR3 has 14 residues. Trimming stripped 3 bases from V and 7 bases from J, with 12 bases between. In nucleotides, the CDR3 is TGTGCCAGCAGTTTTTACAGGGCCAGTGAAAAACTGTTTTTT. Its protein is CASSFYRASEKLFF.

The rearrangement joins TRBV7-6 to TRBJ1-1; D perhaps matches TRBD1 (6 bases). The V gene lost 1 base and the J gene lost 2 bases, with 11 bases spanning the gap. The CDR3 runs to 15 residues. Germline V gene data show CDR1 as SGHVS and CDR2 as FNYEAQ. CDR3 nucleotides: TGTGCCAGCAGCTTAGGGACAGTAACTAACACTGAAGCTTTCTTT. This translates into CASSLGTVTNTEAFF.

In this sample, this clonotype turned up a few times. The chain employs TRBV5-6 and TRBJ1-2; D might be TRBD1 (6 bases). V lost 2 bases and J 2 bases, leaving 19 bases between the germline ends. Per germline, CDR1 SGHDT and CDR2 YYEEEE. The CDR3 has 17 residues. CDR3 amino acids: CASSLLRAGARNYGYTF. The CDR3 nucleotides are TGTGCCAGCAGCTTACTACGCGCGGGGGCGCGGAACTATGGCTACACCTTC.

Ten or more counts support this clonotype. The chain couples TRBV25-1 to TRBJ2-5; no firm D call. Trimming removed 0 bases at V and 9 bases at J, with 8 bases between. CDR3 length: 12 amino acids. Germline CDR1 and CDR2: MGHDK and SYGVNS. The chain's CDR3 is CASSEYPWAQYF. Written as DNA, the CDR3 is TGTGCCAGCAGTGAATATCCCTGGGCCCAGTACTTC.

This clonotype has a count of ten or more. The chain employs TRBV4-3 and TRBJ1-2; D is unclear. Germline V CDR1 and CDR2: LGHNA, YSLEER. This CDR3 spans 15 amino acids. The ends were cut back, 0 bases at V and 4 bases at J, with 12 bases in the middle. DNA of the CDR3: TGCGCCAGCAGCCAAGATGGAACAGAATCCTATGGCTACACCTTC. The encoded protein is CASSQDGTESYGYTF.

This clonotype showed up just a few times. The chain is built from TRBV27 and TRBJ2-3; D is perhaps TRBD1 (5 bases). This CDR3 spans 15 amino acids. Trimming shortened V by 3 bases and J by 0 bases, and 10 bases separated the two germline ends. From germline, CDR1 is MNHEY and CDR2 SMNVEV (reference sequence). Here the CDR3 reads CASSLDWGSTDTQYF. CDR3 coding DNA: TGTGCCAGCAGTTTGGATTGGGGCAGCACAGATACGCAGTATTTT.

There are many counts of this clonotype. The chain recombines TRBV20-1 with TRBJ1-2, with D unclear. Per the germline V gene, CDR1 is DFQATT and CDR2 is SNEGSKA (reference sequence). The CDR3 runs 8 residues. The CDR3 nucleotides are TGCAGACTTGACGGCTACACCTTC. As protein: CRLDGYTF.

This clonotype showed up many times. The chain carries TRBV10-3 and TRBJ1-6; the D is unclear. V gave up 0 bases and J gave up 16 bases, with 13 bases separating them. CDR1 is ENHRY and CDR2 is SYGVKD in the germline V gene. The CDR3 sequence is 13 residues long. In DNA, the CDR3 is TGTGCCATCAGTGAGTCGTTAACATCCCGACTCCACTTT. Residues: CAISESLTSRLHF.

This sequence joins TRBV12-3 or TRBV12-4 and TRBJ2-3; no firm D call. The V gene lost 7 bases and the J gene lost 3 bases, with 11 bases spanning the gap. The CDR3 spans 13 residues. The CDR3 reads CASTLLSTDTQYF. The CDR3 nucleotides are TGTGCCAGCACCCTATTGAGTACAGATACGCAGTATTTT.

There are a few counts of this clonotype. CDR3 residues: CASSWAGTSDNSPLHF. The CDR3 bases are TGTGCCAGCAGCTGGGCCGGGACCTCGGATAATTCACCCCTCCACTTT. This chain uses TRBV5-5 with TRBJ1-6, with D possibly being TRBD1 (5 bases). V shed 3 bases and J shed 5 bases, with 15 bases lying between them. Germline CDR1 and CDR2: SGHKS and YYEKEE (reference sequence). The CDR3 length is 16 residues.

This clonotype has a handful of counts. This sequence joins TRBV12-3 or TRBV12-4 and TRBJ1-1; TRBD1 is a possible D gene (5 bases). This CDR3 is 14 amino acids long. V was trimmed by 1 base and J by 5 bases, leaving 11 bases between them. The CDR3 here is CASSLGGVSTEAFF. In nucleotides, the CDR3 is TGTGCCAGCAGTTTAGGGGGGGTATCTACTGAAGCTTTCTTT.

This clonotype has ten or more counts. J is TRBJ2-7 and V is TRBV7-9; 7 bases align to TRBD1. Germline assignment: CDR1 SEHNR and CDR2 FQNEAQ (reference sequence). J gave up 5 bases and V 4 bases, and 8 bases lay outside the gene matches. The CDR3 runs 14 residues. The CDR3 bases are TGTGCCAGCAGCTCCACGGCTCAGGGGGACGAGCAGTACTTC. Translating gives CASSSTAQGDEQYF.

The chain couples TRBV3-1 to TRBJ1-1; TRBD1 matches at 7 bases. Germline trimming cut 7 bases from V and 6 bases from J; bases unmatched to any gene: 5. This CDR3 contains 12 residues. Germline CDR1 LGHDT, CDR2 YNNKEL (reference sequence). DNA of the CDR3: TGTGCCAGCAATAAGGGGGCCTCTGAAGCTTTCTTT. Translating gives CASNKGASEAFF. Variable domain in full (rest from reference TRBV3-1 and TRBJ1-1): DTAVSQTPKYLVTQMGNDKSIKCEQNLGHDTMYWYKQDSKKFLKIMFSYNNKELIINETVPNRFSPKSPDKAHLNLHINSLELGDSAVYFCASNKGASEAFFGQGTRLTVV.

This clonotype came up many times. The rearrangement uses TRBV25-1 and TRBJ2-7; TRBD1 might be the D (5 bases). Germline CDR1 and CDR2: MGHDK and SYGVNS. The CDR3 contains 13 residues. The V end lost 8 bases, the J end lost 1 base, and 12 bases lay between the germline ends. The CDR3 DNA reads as TGTGCCAGCGGACATACCCTTTCCTACGAGCAGTACTTC. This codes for CASGHTLSYEQYF.

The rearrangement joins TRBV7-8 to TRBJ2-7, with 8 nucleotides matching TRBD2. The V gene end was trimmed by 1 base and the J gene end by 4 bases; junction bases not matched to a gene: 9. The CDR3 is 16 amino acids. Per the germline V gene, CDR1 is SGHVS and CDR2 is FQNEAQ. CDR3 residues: CASSLDRTSTPYEQYF. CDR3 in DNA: TGTGCCAGCAGCTTAGACCGGACTAGCACGCCTTACGAGCAGTACTTC.

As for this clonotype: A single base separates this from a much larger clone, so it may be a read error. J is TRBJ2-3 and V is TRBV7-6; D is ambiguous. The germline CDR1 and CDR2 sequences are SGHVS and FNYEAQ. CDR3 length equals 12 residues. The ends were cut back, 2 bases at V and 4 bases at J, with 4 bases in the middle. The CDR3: CASSLWSDTQYF. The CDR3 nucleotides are TGTGCCAGCAGCTTATGGTCAGATACGCAGTATTTT.

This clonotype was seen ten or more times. Here the CDR3 reads CASRRFRDYHNEQFF. In DNA form, the CDR3 reads TGTGCCAGCAGACGATTCCGGGACTATCACAATGAGCAGTTCTTC. The rearrangement joins TRBV6-2 or TRBV6-3 to TRBJ2-1, with 7 nucleotides matching TRBD2. V trimming: 6 bases; J trimming: 5 bases; junction bases outside the gene matches: 10. CDR1 and CDR2 (germline): MNHEY, SVGEGT. CDR3 length: 15 amino acids.

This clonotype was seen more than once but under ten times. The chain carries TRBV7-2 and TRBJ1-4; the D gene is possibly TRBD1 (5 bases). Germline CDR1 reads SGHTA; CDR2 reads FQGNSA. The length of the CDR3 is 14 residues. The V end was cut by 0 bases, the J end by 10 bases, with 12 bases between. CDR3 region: CASSLAGFGGKLFF. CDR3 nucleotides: TGTGCCAGCAGCTTAGCGGGTTTTGGGGGAAAACTGTTTTTT.

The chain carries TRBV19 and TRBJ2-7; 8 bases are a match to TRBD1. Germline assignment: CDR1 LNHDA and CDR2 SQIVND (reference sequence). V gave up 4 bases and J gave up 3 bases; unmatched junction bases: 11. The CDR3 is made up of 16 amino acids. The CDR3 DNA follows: TGTGCCAGTAGTACCCTCCCGGGACAGGTGAACTACGAGCAGTACTTC. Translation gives CASSTLPGQVNYEQYF.

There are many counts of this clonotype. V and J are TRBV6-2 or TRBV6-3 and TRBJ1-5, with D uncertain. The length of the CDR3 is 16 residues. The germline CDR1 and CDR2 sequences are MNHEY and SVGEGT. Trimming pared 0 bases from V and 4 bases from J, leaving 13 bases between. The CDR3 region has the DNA TGTGCCAGCAGTTACTCTGGGTCGGCGCGTAATCAGCCCCAGCATTTT. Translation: CASSYSGSARNQPQHF.